This T cell receptor beta chain was identified in a study of T cell changes during pregnancy in multiple sclerosis. The repertoire was sequenced with immunoSEQ multiplex PCR; TCRdb's copy has only in-frame clones and lacks some. The sample comprises 60,000 or so clones, more than 85% of which are singletons, and over 0.7% rests with the top ten. V lost 5 bases and J lost 2; bases outside the gene matches: 18. Germline V gene sequence: CDR1 SGHDT, CDR2 YYEEEE. The CDR3 consists of 18 residues. V gene TRBV5-6 combines with J gene TRBJ2-7; 8 bases align to TRBD1. The source of this sequence is a female donor with multiple sclerosis, enrolled in a pregnancy study. Sequenced material: peripheral blood, taken before pregnancy. The CDR3 reads CASRRNTLPRDRTYEQYF. CDR3 nucleotide sequence: TGTGCCAGCAGGCGTAACACCTTACCCCGGGACAGGACCTACGAGCAGTACTTC.